These 17 T cell receptor beta chains were sequenced from one sample in a study of shared clonotypes between healthy human individuals. Here immunoSEQ multiplex PCR was the method, and the copy in TCRdb shows in-frame clones only, minus some. The table has approximately 1,500,000 clones, around 98% seen once. Sequencing was carried out using naive CD4+ T cells sorted from blood. Regarding subset: CD45RA+ positively selected. The receptors originated from a young man in good health.

The rearrangement links TRBV2 to TRBJ1-5; D perhaps matches TRBD1 (6 bases). This CDR3 spans 15 amino acids. Germline V gene data show CDR1 as SNHLY and CDR2 as FYNNEI. Trimming stripped 5 bases from V and 2 bases from J, with 13 bases between. CDR3 DNA sequence: TGTGCCAGCAGTCTTGGGACATCAGGCAATCAGCCCCAGCATTTT. Its protein product is CASSLGTSGNQPQHF.

The chain is built from TRBV5-4 and TRBJ2-6; 8 nucleotides align to TRBD2. Per the germline V gene, CDR1 is SGHNT and CDR2 is YYREEE (reference sequence). This CDR3 has 19 amino acids. After removal of 2 bases from V and 4 bases from J, the junction contained 14 bases not matched to a gene. For the CDR3, the DNA is TGTGCCAGCAGCTTTGTAACGGGAGGGCCAGGTTCCGGGGCCAACGTCCTGACTTTC. It is translated as CASSFVTGGPGSGANVLTF.

The rearrangement uses TRBV5-1 and TRBJ2-7, with D unclear. Germline CDR1 SGHRS, CDR2 YFSETQ. The CDR3 extends over 15 amino acids. Trimming stripped 4 bases from V and 2 bases from J, with 16 bases between. The CDR3 protein is CASSHTVTGAYEQYF. CDR3 nucleotide sequence: TGCGCCAGCAGCCACACGGTGACTGGTGCCTACGAGCAGTACTTC.

The chain employs TRBV6-5 and TRBJ2-7; TRBD1 is a possible D gene (5 bases). V was trimmed by 8 bases and J by 6 bases, leaving 20 bases between them. CDR1 is MNHEY, CDR2 SVGAGI, per germline. CDR3 length equals 14 residues. CDR3: CASGFGPSTAEQYF. DNA for the CDR3: TGTGCCAGCGGGTTCGGGCCCTCGACAGCCGAGCAGTACTTC.

This chain joins TRBV6-6 and TRBJ2-1; TRBD1 or TRBD2 may be the D gene (6 bases each). With 6 bases removed from V and 7 bases from J, the gap between germline ends came to 19 bases. The CDR3 loop spans 15 amino acids. The V gene's germline CDR1 is MNHNY and CDR2 SVGAGI (reference sequence). The DNA of the CDR3 is TGTGCCAGCAGAGTACCGGGATTAGGGGGGAATGAGCAGTTCTTC. Residues: CASRVPGLGGNEQFF.

V and J are TRBV9 and TRBJ1-4; no reliable D call. Trimming took off 0 bases at V and 4 bases at J, with 7 bases between the two ends. The germline V gene has CDR1 SGDLS and CDR2 YYNGEE. The CDR3 is 14 residues long. The CDR3 DNA reads TGTGCCAGCAGCGTAGAACGGTATAATGAAAAACTGTTTTTT. As protein: CASSVERYNEKLFF.

The rearrangement uses TRBV4-3 and TRBJ1-2; 9 bases are a match to TRBD1. Germline-derived CDR1 and CDR2 are LGHNA and YSLEER. After removal of 5 bases from V and 5 bases from J, the junction contained 12 bases not matched to a gene. The CDR3 is 16 amino acids. CDR3 residues: CASSTLGGQGVYGYTF. The CDR3 coding sequence is TGCGCCAGCAGCACCCTCGGGGGACAGGGTGTTTATGGCTACACCTTC.

This chain links TRBV15 with TRBJ1-4; D unclear. This CDR3 contains 14 residues. Trimming stripped 0 bases from V and 8 bases from J, with 10 bases between. Germline assignment: CDR1 LNHNV and CDR2 YYDKDF (reference sequence). The CDR3 spells CATSRDQDGEKLFF. In nucleotides, the CDR3 is TGTGCCACCAGCAGAGATCAGGATGGAGAAAAACTGTTTTTT.

The CDR3 loop is CASTVDRVSNQPQHF. The CDR3 DNA reads TGTGCCAGCACAGTGGACAGGGTGAGCAATCAGCCCCAGCATTTT. The rearrangement joins TRBV2 to TRBJ1-5; 8 nucleotides align to TRBD1. The CDR3 contains 15 residues. CDR1 is SNHLY and CDR2 is FYNNEI in the germline V gene. The trim removed 7 bases at V and 1 base at J, leaving 6 bases unmatched.

The chain recombines TRBV2 with TRBJ2-2; D not resolved. This CDR3 comprises 14 residues. Germline V CDR1 and CDR2: SNHLY, FYNNEI. Between the trimmed V and J ends, which lost 4 bases and 2 bases, there was a span of 8 bases. The CDR3 protein is CASSVDRNTGELFF. CDR3 nucleotides: TGTGCCAGCAGTGTGGACCGAAACACCGGGGAGCTGTTTTTT.

V and J are TRBV10-3 and TRBJ2-5, with 11 bases matching TRBD2. CDR3 length equals 15 residues. Per germline, CDR1 ENHRY and CDR2 SYGVKD. Germline trimming cut 3 bases from V and 3 bases from J; bases unmatched to any gene: 3. The CDR3 region is CAISETLAGEETQYF. The CDR3 region has the DNA TGTGCCATCAGTGAAACACTAGCGGGAGAAGAGACCCAGTACTTC.

The rearrangement uses TRBV7-8 and TRBJ2-4; D unclear. The CDR3 is 15 residues long. V was clipped by 3 bases and J by 1 base, with 10 bases between them. CDR1 is SGHVS, CDR2 FQNEAQ, per germline. The CDR3 DNA is TGTGCCAGCAGCTTGGGCCTCCTCGCCAAAAACATTCAGTACTTC. Amino acid sequence: CASSLGLLAKNIQYF.

The chain has TRBV28 and TRBJ2-7; 7 bases are a match to TRBD1. The CDR3 sequence is 13 residues long. J was trimmed by 7 bases and V by 5 bases; bases with no gene match: 8. Germline V lookup: CDR1 MDHEN, CDR2 SYDVKM. CDR3 residues: CASSLGGEREQYF. The CDR3 bases are TGTGCCAGCAGTCTAGGGGGCGAGCGGGAGCAGTACTTC.

The chain recombines TRBV27 with TRBJ2-1; D tentatively reads TRBD1 or TRBD2 (5 bases each). Looked up from germline, CDR1 is MNHEY and CDR2 is SMNVEV (reference sequence). Trimming took off 2 bases at V and 3 bases at J, with 14 bases between the two ends. This CDR3 is built from 16 residues. The CDR3 DNA follows: TGTGCCAGCAGTTTAGGGCAGGGACCCTACTACAATGAGCAGTTCTTC. Translated: CASSLGQGPYYNEQFF.

The chain employs TRBV9 and TRBJ2-7; 10 nucleotides line up with TRBD2. CDR1 and CDR2 (germline): SGDLS, YYNGEE. The length of the CDR3 is 15 residues. V shed 3 bases and J 3 bases; nucleotides not matched to a gene: 6. In DNA form, the CDR3 reads TGTGCCAGCAGCGGATCGACTAGCGGGTACTACGAGCAGTACTTC. It encodes CASSGSTSGYYEQYF.

The chain is built from TRBV28 and TRBJ2-5; possibly TRBD1 or TRBD2 for D (5 bases each). Germline assignment: CDR1 MDHEN and CDR2 SYDVKM. The CDR3 sequence is 17 residues long. V lost 3 bases and J 2 bases, leaving 19 bases between the germline ends. For the CDR3, the DNA is TGTGCCAGCAGTTTTCTCCAAACAGGAGGACCTCAAGAGACCCAGTACTTC. This translates into CASSFLQTGGPQETQYF.

About this clone: Other DNA sequences in the sample encode the same CDR3. This chain connects TRBV6-5 to TRBJ2-7; D ambiguous. Germline V gene data show CDR1 as MNHEY and CDR2 as SVGAGI. The CDR3 covers 11 residues. Trimming cost V 5 bases and J 6 bases, with 8 bases left between them. CDR3 in amino acids: CASSTPGEQYF. The CDR3 region has the DNA TGTGCCAGCAGTACACCGGGCGAGCAGTACTTC.